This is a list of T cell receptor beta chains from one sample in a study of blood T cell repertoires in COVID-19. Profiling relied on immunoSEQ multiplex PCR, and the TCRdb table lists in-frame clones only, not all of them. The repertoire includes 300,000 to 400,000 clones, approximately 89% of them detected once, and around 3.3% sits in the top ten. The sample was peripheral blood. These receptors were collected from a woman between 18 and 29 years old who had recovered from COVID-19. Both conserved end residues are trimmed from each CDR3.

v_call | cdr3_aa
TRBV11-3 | ASSLAGINEQF
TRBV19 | ASSISGGFNEQF
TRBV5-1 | ASSLGPGLAGYEQF
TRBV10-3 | AISDRGTTFYNEQF
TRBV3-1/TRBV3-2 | ASSPGTGNYGYT
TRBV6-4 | ASSEEASGSDEQF
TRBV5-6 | ASKGQGSSTDTQY
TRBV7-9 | ASSPGQRDSNTEAF
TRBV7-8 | ASSRAGRTGSEKLF
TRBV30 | AWSGQGRELF
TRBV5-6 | ASSLLGGGPMEQF
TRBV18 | ASSPPGGIHQPQH
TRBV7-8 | ASSLMVAGELF
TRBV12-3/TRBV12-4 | ASSPGGGYT
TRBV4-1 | ASSQDINSGFSGNTIY
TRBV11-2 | ASSPVAGGGTGELF
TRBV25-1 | ATRAGTGLTEAF
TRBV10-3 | AISEILAVNTGELF
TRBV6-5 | ASSFRTGHMNTEAF
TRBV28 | ASRPTEQETQY
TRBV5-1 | ASARGSQETQY
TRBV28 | ATGQGRSYT
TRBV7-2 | ASNLGLAGHNEQF
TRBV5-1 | ASQTAGDAYNEQF
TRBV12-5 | ASGLRETAYNEQF
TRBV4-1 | ASSPTAGQETQY
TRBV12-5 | ASGLAAMAGISGGTQY
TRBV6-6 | ASSLKVTGANTEAF
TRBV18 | ASSKLSLLRETSTDTQY
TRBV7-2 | ASSLAGTGGIDEQF
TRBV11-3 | ASIGGLAINAANYNEQF
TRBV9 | ASSGGLAGVDYEQF
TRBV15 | ATTQDPSGYTDTQY
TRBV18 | ASSPRGTGGSGAEAF
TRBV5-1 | ASSFWRQDNEQF
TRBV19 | ASSILTAGMGNTEAF
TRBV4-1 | ASSQVISEGRGTGELF
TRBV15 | ATSRAGQRNEKLF
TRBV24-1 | ATSPPAGLHYNEQF
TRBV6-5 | ASRITSGSYNEQF
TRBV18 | ASSPPSRGTGASPLH
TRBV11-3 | ASSSSTTSTDTQY
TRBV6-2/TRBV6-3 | ASSLLHGQGRSQPQH
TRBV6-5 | ASRDGDRGLDEAF
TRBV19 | ASSIDSNSGSSYNEQF
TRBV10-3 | AVGQGDYGYT
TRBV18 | ASTRLPGQGASEAF
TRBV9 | ASSVASGRGNEQF
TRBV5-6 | ASSVKQGPSPQH
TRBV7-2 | ASSSNRVGTEAF
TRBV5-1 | ASSLELAGFSLKGEQF
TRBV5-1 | ASSLETSGRGETQY
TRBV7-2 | ASSLTGLAVNNEQF